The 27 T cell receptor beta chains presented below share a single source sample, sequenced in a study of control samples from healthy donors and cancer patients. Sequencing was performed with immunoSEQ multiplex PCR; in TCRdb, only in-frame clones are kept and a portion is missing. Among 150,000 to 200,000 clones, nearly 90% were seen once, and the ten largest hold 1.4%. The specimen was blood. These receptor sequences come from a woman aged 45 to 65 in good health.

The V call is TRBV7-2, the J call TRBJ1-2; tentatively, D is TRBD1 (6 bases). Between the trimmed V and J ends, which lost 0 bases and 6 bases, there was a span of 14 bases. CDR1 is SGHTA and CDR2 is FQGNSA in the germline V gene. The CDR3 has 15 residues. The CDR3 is CASSLAAGVRDGYTF. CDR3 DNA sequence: TGTGCCAGCAGCTTAGCGGCAGGGGTAAGGGATGGCTACACCTTC.

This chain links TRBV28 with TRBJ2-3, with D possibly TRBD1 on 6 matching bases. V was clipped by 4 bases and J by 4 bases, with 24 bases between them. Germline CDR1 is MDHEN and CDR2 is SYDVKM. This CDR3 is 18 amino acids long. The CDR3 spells CASSSYQPGTLRPDTQYF. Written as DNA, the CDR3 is TGTGCCAGCAGTTCGTACCAGCCCGGGACACTCAGGCCAGATACGCAGTATTTT.

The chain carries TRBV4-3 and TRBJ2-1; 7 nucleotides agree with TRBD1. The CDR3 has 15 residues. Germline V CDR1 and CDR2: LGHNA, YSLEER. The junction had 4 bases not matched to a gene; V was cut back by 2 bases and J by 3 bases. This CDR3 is CASSQLGGNYNEQFF. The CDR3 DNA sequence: TGCGCCAGCAGCCAATTAGGGGGCAACTACAATGAGCAGTTCTTC.

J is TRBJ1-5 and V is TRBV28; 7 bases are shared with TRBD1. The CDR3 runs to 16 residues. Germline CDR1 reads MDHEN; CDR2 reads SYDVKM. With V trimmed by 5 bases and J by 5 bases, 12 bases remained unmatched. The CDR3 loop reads CASSGRQGRRDQPQHF. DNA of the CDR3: TGTGCCAGCAGTGGAAGACAGGGTCGACGGGATCAGCCCCAGCATTTT.

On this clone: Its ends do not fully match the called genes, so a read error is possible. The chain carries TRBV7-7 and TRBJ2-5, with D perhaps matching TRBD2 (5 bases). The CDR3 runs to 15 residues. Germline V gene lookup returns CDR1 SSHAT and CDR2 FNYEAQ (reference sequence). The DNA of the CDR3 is TGTGCTAGCAGCTCCGGAGGCGGCGGGCAAGAGACCCAGTACTTC. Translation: CASSSGGGGQETQYF.

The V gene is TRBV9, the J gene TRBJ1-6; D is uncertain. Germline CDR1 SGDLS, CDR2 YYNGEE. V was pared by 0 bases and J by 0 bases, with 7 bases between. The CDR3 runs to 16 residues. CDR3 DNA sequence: TGTGCCAGCAGCGTAGAGGTGGGCTCCTATAATTCACCCCTCCACTTT. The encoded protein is CASSVEVGSYNSPLHF.

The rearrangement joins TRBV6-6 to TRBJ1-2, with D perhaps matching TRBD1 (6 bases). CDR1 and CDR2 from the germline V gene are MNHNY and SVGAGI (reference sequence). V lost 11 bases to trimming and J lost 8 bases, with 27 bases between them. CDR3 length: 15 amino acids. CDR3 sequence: CALGRGTGTNLGYTF. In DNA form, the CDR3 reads TGTGCCCTCGGGCGGGGTACAGGGACTAATTTAGGCTACACCTTC.

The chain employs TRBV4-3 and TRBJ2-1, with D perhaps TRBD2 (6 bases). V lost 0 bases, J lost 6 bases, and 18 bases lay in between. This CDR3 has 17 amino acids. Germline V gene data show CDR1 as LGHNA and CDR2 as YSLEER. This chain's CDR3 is CASSQEVQAGNSNEQFF. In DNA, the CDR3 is TGCGCCAGCAGCCAAGAAGTTCAGGCGGGGAACTCCAATGAGCAGTTCTTC.

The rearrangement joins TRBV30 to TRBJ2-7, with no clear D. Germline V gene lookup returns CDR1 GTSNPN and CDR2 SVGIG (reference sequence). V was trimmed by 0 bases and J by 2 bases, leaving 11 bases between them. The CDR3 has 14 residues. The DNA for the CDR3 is TGTGCCTGGAGTGTAATCGGGCTGGCCTACGAGCAGTACTTC. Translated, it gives CAWSVIGLAYEQYF.

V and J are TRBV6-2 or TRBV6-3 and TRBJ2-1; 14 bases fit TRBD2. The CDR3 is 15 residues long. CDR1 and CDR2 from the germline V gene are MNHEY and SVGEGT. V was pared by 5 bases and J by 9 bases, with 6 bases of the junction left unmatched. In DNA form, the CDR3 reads TGTGCCAGCAGTCGGACTAGCGGGAGGCACGGTGAGCAGTTCTTC. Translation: CASSRTSGRHGEQFF.

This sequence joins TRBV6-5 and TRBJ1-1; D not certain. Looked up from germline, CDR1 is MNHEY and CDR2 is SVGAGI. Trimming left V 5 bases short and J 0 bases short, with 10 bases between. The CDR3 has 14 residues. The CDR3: CASSRRTLNTEAFF. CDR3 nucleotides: TGTGCCAGCAGTAGACGGACCCTGAACACTGAAGCTTTCTTT.

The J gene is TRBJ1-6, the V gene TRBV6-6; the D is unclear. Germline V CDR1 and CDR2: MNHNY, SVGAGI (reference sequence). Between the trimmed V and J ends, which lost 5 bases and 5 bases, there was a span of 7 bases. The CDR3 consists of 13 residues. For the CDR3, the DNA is TGTGCCAGCAGTGGTACCGATAATTCACCCCTCCACTTT. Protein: CASSGTDNSPLHF.

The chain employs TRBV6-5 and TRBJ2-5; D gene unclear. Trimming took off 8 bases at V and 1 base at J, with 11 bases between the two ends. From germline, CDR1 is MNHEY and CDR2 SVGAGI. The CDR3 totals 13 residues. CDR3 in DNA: TGTGCCAGCTCAAGGATGGGCCAAGAGACCCAGTACTTC. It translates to CASSRMGQETQYF.

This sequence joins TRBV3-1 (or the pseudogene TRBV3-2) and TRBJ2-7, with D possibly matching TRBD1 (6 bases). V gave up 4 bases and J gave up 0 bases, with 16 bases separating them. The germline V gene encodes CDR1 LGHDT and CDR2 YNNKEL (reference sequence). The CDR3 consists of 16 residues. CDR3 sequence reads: CASSPSPGRGSYEQYF. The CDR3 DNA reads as TGTGCCAGCAGCCCTAGTCCGGGCAGGGGCTCCTACGAGCAGTACTTC.

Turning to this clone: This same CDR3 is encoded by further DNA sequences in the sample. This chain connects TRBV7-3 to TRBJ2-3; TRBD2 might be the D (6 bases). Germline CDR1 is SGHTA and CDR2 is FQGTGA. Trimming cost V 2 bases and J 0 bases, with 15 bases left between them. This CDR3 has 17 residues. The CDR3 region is CASSLFGMGGSTDTQYF. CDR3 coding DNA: TGTGCCAGCAGCTTATTTGGGATGGGGGGTAGCACAGATACGCAGTATTTT.

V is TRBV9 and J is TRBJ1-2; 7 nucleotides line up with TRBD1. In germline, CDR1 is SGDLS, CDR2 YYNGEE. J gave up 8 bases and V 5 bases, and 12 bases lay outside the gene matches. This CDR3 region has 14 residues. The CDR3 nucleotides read TGTGCCAGCAGGGGGGACAGTTCCCTATCAGGCTACACCTTC. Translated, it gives CASRGDSSLSGYTF.

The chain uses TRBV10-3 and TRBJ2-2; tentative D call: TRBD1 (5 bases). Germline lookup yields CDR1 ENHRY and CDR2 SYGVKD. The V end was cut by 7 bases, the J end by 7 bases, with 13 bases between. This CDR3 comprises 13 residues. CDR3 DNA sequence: TGTGCCATCACTACGGTCAGGGACGGGGAGCTGTTTTTT. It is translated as CAITTVRDGELFF.

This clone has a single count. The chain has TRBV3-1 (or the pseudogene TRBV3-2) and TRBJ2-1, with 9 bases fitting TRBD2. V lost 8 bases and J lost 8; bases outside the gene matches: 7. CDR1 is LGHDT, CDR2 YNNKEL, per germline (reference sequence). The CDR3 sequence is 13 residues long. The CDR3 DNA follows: TGTGCCAGCGACGGCGGGGGGGCGTATGAGCAGTTCTTC. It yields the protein CASDGGGAYEQFF.

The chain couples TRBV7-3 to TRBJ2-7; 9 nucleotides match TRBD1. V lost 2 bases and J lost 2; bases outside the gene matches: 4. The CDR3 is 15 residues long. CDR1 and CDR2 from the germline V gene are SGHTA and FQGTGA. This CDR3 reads CASSLQGQGTYEQYF. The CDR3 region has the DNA TGTGCCAGCAGCTTACAAGGACAGGGGACCTACGAGCAGTACTTC.

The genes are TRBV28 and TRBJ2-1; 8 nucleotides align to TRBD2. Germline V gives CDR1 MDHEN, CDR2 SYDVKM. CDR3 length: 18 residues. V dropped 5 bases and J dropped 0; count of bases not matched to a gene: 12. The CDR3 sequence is CASSQNKLSGSSYNEQFF. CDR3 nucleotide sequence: TGTGCCAGCAGTCAGAATAAACTGAGCGGGAGCTCCTACAATGAGCAGTTCTTC. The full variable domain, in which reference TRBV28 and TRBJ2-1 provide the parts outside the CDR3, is DVKVTQSSRYLVKRTGEKVFLECVQDMDHENMFWYRQDPGLGLRLIYFSYDVKMKEKGDIPEGYSVSREKKERFSLILESASTNQTSMYLCASSQNKLSGSSYNEQFFGPGTRLTVL.

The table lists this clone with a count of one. Written as DNA, the CDR3 is TGTGCCAGCAGGCGACTTCAATCTAGCTCCTACAATGAGCAGTTCTTC. Its protein is CASRRLQSSSYNEQFF. The rearrangement joins TRBV2 to TRBJ2-1; D gene unclear. The germline V and J ends were trimmed by 6 bases and 0 bases, with 15 bases remaining between them. There are 16 residues in the CDR3. From germline, CDR1 is SNHLY and CDR2 FYNNEI.

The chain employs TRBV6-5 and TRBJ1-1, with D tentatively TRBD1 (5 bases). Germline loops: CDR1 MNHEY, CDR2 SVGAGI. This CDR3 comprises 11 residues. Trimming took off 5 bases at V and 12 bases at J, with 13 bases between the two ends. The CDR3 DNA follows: TGTGCCAGCAGTCCGGGACTAGAAACTTTCTTT. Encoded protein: CASSPGLETFF.

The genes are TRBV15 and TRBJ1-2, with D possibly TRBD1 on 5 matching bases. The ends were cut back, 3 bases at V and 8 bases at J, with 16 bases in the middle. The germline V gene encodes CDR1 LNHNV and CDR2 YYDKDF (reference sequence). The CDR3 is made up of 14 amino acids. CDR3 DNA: TGTGCCACCAGCAGCCCCCGACAGTTAAGGGGCTACACCTTC. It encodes CATSSPRQLRGYTF.

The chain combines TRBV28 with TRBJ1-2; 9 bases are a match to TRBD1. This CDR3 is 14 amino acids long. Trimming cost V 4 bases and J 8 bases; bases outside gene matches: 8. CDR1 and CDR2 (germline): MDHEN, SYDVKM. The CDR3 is CASSSPRQGGGYTF. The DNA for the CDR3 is TGTGCCAGCAGTTCGCCGAGACAGGGGGGCGGCTACACCTTC.

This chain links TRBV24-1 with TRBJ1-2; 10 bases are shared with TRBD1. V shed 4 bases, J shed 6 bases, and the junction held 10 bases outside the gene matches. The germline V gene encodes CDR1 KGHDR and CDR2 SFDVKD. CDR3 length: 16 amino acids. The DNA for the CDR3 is TGTGCCACCAGTGACCCATCCCCCGGACAGGGGGATGGCTACACCTTC. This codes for CATSDPSPGQGDGYTF.

The CDR3: CASSLDPQDEQYF. As DNA, the CDR3 is TGTGCCAGCAGCTTGGACCCCCAGGACGAGCAGTACTTC. The chain recombines TRBV5-4 with TRBJ2-7; D ambiguous. Germline CDR1 SGHNT, CDR2 YYREEE (reference sequence). The CDR3 contains 13 residues. V lost 0 bases, J lost 5 bases, and 9 bases lay in between.

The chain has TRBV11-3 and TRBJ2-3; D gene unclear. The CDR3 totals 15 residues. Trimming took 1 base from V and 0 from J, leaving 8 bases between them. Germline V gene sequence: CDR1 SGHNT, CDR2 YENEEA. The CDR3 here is CASSLASVSTDTQYF. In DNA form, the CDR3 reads TGTGCCAGCAGCTTAGCATCGGTGAGCACAGATACGCAGTATTTT.